This T cell receptor beta chain derives from a study of spatial heterogeneity in lung cancer. The wider study: Each distinct TCR and UMI combination averaged more than ten appearances in raw reads.

CDR3 length: 16 residues. Germline CDR1 and CDR2: SEHNR and FQNEAQ (reference sequence). Deletions cut 2 bases from V and 2 bases from J, with 14 bases between. Described time point: sample taken at primary tumor resection. Extraction of whole RNA from tumor, nontumor lung or frozen PBMC preceded unsorted sequencing. General study points: The number of expanded tumor alpha and beta chains correlated with mutation number.

Ten or more counts support this clonotype. Its antigen is not identified. TCRdb reanalysed the 5' RACE reads using MiXCR and keeps one entry per CDR3 protein. The profile shows around 8,700 distinct CDR3 sequences, less than 6% of them singletons. The sequencing here drew on lung tumor tissue, taken at surgery. The chain is built from TRBV7-9 and TRBJ2-3; D uncertain. The receptor was isolated from a female donor with early-stage non-small cell lung cancer. The chain's CDR3 is CASSLNPALYTDTQYF. The DNA of the CDR3 is TGTGCCAGCAGCTTAAACCCCGCCCTTTACACAGATACGCAGTATTTT.